The 10 T cell receptor beta chains below come from one sample, sequenced in a study of blood T cell repertoires in COVID-19. Clones were read by immunoSEQ multiplex PCR, and TCRdb kept only the in-frame ones, dropping some. The data contain some 110,000 clones, approximately 79% of them singletons. The sequenced sample consisted of peripheral blood. The receptors here all came from a man aged 50 to 59 with acute or convalescent COVID-19.

This clone was recorded a few times. This rearrangement joins TRBV20-1 to TRBJ2-3; 9 positions agree with TRBD2. The CDR3 has 16 amino acids. Losses at the gene ends were 3 bases for V and 1 base for J; bases not matched to a gene: 8. Germline loops: CDR1 DFQATT, CDR2 SNEGSKA (reference sequence). The CDR3 coding sequence is TGCAGTGCTAGTTTGGTGTTAGCGGGGGGCACAGATACGCAGTATTTT. Translated, it gives CSASLVLAGGTDTQYF.

This sequence joins TRBV7-3 and TRBJ2-5; TRBD2 matches 9 bases. The CDR3 loop spans 16 amino acids. With V trimmed by 2 bases and J by 4 bases, 8 bases remained unmatched. Looked up from germline, CDR1 is SGHTA and CDR2 is FQGTGA. The CDR3 region is CASSLGVAGEAETQYF. The CDR3 DNA reads TGTGCCAGCAGCTTAGGGGTAGCGGGAGAAGCAGAGACCCAGTACTTC.

The chain joins TRBV7-8 to TRBJ1-2; D not certain. Germline lookup yields CDR1 SGHVS and CDR2 FQNEAQ. Deletions cut 1 base from V and 7 bases from J, with 25 bases between. There are 18 residues in the CDR3. The CDR3 DNA reads TGTGCCAGCAGCTTAGTCTCGATCTCGGGGTTTCCTCCGGGTGGCTACACCTTC. As protein: CASSLVSISGFPPGGYTF.

This chain uses TRBV9 with TRBJ2-7, with 7 bases lining up with TRBD2. With 0 bases clipped from V and 2 bases from J, the junction kept 5 bases outside the gene matches. Germline V CDR1 and CDR2: SGDLS, YYNGEE. The CDR3 spans 15 residues. The CDR3 DNA reads TGTGCCAGCAGCGTAGATAGTGGGAGGGCCTACGAGCAGTACTTC. Its translation: CASSVDSGRAYEQYF.

This sequence joins TRBV30 and TRBJ1-3; the D gene is possibly TRBD1 (5 bases). In germline, CDR1 is GTSNPN, CDR2 SVGIG (reference sequence). V lost 0 bases and J 2 bases, leaving 14 bases between the germline ends. This CDR3 comprises 16 residues. The CDR3 is CAWSVNAPGTGNTIYF. CDR3 sequence (DNA): TGTGCCTGGAGTGTAAACGCCCCAGGGACTGGAAACACCATATATTTT.

This rearrangement joins TRBV19 to TRBJ2-7, with no clear D. In germline, CDR1 is LNHDA, CDR2 SQIVND (reference sequence). Between the trimmed V and J ends, which lost 1 base and 2 bases, there was a span of 9 bases. This CDR3 is 14 amino acids long. This CDR3 reads CASSIGYSTYEQYF. CDR3 in DNA: TGTGCCAGTAGTATAGGCTACAGCACCTACGAGCAGTACTTC.

CDR3 nucleotides: TGTGCCAGCAGCCAAGAACAGGTTTTCACAGATACGCAGTATTTT. Translated: CASSQEQVFTDTQYF. The gene calls are TRBV14 and TRBJ2-3, with D possibly TRBD1 on 5 matching bases. The CDR3 spans 15 residues. Deletions cut 0 bases from V and 2 bases from J, with 9 bases between. Germline V gives CDR1 SGHDN, CDR2 FVKESK.

The chain recombines TRBV30 with TRBJ1-6; D uncertain. The CDR3 runs 13 residues. The germline gives CDR1 GTSNPN, CDR2 SVGIG (reference sequence). The V gene lost 8 bases and the J gene lost 2 bases, with 10 bases spanning the gap. As DNA, the CDR3 is TGTGCCCTTTCAGAAGCCTATAATTCACCCCTCCACTTT. It codes for CALSEAYNSPLHF.

J is TRBJ1-2 and V is TRBV2; maybe TRBD1 (5 bases). V was trimmed by 3 bases and J by 6 bases, leaving 8 bases between them. Per the germline V gene, CDR1 is SNHLY and CDR2 is FYNNEI. The CDR3 runs 12 residues. CDR3 DNA: TGTGCCAGCAGTGAGTGGGGCGATGGCTACACCTTC. Protein sequence: CASSEWGDGYTF.

V gene TRBV7-2 combines with J gene TRBJ1-2, with D tentatively TRBD1 (5 bases). The V gene lost 3 bases and the J gene lost 8 bases, with 10 bases spanning the gap. CDR3 length: 12 residues. Germline-derived CDR1 and CDR2 are SGHTA and FQGNSA. The CDR3 here is CASSFQGSGYTF. DNA for the CDR3: TGTGCCAGCAGCTTCCAGGGATCGGGCTACACCTTC.